The clone carrying this T cell receptor beta chain was seen a handful of times. Assay used: immunoSEQ multiplex PCR; TCRdb lists only in-frame clones, some missing. This table holds 130,000 or so clones, around 87% found once. This sample is part of a study of PD-1 blockade in mismatch repair-deficient tumors. V was pared by 3 bases and J by 7 bases, with 9 bases between. The CDR3 contains 13 residues. The germline gives CDR1 SGHTA, CDR2 FQGNSA. Here the sequenced sample was peripheral blood, taken 44 weeks after starting pembrolizumab. V is TRBV7-2 and J is TRBJ2-2; D unresolved. This clonotype was obtained from an adult with mismatch repair-deficient cancer. For the CDR3, the DNA is TGTGCCAGCAGCTTCCGCAGAGACGGGGAGCTGTTTTTT. Its translation: CASSFRRDGELFF.